This note documents a single TCR beta chain sequence. What it binds is unknown. The data derive from a study of CXCR3-negative and CXCR3-positive naive CD8 T cells. Turning to the study itself: The libraries together contributed approximately 150 million TRB reads, each supplying about 1.5 +/- 0.3 million. Study-wide findings and caveats: Diversity proved comparably high across both naive subsets and much lower in memory CD8+ cells.

The TRB libraries of cDNA were built by UMI-labeled 5' RACE. Reprocessing the 5' RACE reads, TCRdb reports a single entry for every CDR3 protein and omits DNA. Recorded here are around 40,000 distinct CDR3 sequences; the top ten clones represent about 15%. Researchers sorted 300,000 cells of each CD8+ T cell subset in triplicate. This CDR3 is built from 12 residues. In germline, CDR1 is SQVTM, CDR2 ANQGSEA. The J gene is TRBJ1-2, the V gene TRBV29-1; TCRdb gives TRBD1 as the D gene, but with no DNA this cannot be confirmed. The TCR sequence derives from a human donor in good health. Some clones in this sample may be carry-over from other donors' samples. Specimen: memory CD8+ T cells from blood. CDR3 sequence reads: CSVPSTGVGYTF.